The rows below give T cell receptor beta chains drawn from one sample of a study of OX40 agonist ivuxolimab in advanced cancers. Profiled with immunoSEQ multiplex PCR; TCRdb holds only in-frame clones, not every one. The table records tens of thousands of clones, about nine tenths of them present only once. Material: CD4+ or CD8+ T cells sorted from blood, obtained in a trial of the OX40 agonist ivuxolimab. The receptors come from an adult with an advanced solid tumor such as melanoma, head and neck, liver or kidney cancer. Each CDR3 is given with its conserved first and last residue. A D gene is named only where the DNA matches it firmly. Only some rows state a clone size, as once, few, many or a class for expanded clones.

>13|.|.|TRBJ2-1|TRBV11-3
CASSLGRPNEQFF
TGTGCCAGCAGCTTAGGGCGGCCCAATGAGCAGTTCTTC
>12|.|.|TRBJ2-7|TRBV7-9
CASSRGLGEQYF
TGTGCCAGCAGCCGAGGGCTAGGGGAGCAGTACTTC
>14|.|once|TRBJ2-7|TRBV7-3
CASSLTGPGNEQYF
TGTGCCAGCAGCTTAACCGGCCCGGGGAACGAGCAGTACTTC
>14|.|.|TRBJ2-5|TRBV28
CASSAGLHQETQYF
TGTGCCAGCAGTGCGGGACTCCACCAAGAGACCCAGTACTTC
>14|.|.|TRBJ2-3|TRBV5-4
CASSFSGAGDTQYF
TGTGCCAGCAGCTTTTCAGGGGCGGGGGATACGCAGTATTTT
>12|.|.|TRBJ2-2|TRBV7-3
CASSLHTGELFF
TGTGCCAGCAGCTTACACACCGGGGAGCTGTTTTTT
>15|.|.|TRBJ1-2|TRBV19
CASSAQSDGLYGYTF
TGTGCCAGTAGTGCCCAATCGGACGGGCTATATGGCTACACCTTC
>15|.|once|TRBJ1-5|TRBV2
CASATPYNSNQPQHF
TGTGCCAGCGCGACGCCCTACAATAGCAATCAGCCCCAGCATTTT
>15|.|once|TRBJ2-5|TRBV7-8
CASSLARRPQETQYF
TGTGCCAGCAGCTTAGCCCGGCGCCCCCAAGAGACCCAGTACTTC
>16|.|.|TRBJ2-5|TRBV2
CASRISMGRSQETQYF
TGTGCCAGCAGAATCAGTATGGGGCGGAGCCAAGAGACCCAGTACTTC
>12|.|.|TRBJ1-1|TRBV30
CAWSVNDREAFF
TGTGCCTGGAGTGTAAATGACCGTGAAGCTTTCTTT
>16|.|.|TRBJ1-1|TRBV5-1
CASSLTERYMNTEAFF
TGCGCCAGCAGCTTGACCGAACGGTACATGAACACTGAAGCTTTCTTT
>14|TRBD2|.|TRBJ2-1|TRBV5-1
CASSWALAGGEQFF
TGCGCCAGCAGCTGGGCCCTAGCGGGAGGTGAGCAGTTCTTC
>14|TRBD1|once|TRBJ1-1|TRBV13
CASSYPTGGSEAFF
TGTGCCAGCAGCTACCCGACAGGGGGGTCTGAAGCTTTCTTT
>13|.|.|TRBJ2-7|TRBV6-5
CASSITQGYEQYF
TGTGCCAGCAGCATAACACAGGGCTACGAGCAGTACTTC
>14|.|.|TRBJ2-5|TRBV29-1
CSVEDPELSETQYF
TGCAGCGTTGAAGATCCCGAGTTGTCGGAGACCCAGTACTTC
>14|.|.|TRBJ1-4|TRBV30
CAWSSQGTNEKLFF
TGTGCCTGGAGTTCGCAGGGAACTAATGAAAAACTGTTTTTT
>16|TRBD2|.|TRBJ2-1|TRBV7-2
CASSLVGGGLNNEQFF
TGTGCCAGCAGCTTAGTGGGCGGGGGGCTTAACAATGAGCAGTTCTTC
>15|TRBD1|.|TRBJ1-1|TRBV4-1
CASSHYRGEWTEAFF
TGCGCCAGCAGCCACTACAGGGGAGAGTGGACTGAAGCTTTCTTT
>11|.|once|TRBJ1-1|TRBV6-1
CASSDTRGAFF
TGTGCCAGCAGTGACACCCGGGGAGCTTTCTTT
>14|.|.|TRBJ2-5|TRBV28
CASSPDSDQETQYF
TGTGCCAGCAGCCCAGACAGTGACCAAGAGACCCAGTACTTC
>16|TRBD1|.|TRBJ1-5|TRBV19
CASSNQQGGSNQPQHF
TGTGCCAGTAGTAACCAACAGGGGGGTAGCAATCAGCCCCAGCATTTT
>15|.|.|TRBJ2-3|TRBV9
CASSVYRDSTDTQYF
TGTGCCAGCAGCGTCTACCGGGATAGCACAGATACGCAGTATTTT
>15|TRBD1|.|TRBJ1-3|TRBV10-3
CAISARGQNGNTIYF
TGTGCCATCAGTGCCAGGGGGCAAAATGGAAACACCATATATTTT
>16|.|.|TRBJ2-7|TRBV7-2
CASSLMARGDLDEQYF
TGTGCCAGCAGCTTAATGGCCAGGGGGGACCTCGACGAGCAGTACTTC
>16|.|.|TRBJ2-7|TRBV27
CASSGSGAGAPYEQYF
TGTGCCAGCAGTGGGTCGGGGGCGGGGGCCCCGTACGAGCAGTACTTC
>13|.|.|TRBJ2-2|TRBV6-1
CASSRLGTGELFF
TGTGCCAGCAGTAGACTAGGGACCGGGGAGCTGTTTTTT
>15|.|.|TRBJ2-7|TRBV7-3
CASSLNAGQSYEQYF
TGTGCCAGCAGCTTAAATGCAGGCCAGTCCTACGAGCAGTACTTC
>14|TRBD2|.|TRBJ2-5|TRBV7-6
CASSPGLAQETQYF
TGTGCCAGCAGCCCCGGACTAGCCCAAGAGACCCAGTACTTC
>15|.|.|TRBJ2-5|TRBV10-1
CASSEGRTGQETQYF
TGCGCCAGCAGCGAAGGGCGAACAGGTCAAGAGACCCAGTACTTC
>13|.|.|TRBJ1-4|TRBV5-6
CASSFGANEKLFF
TGTGCCAGCAGCTTCGGGGCTAATGAAAAACTGTTTTTT
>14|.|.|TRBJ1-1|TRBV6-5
CASSYGGRATEAFF
TGTGCCAGCAGTTACGGGGGCAGGGCCACTGAAGCTTTCTTT
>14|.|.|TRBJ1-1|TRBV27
CASSRFQGLTEAFF
TGTGCCAGCAGTCGGTTCCAGGGGTTGACTGAAGCTTTCTTT
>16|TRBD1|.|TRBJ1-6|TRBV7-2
CASSLVSDRGSSPLHF
TGTGCCAGCAGCTTGGTTTCCGACAGGGGGTCTTCTCCCCTCCACTTT
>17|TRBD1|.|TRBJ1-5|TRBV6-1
CASSGGQGREGNQPQHF
TGTGCCAGCAGTGGGGGACAGGGGCGAGAGGGGAATCAGCCCCAGCATTTT
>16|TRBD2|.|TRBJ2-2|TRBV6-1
CASSEGSGGPAGELFF
TGTGCCAGCAGTGAAGGGTCGGGAGGGCCCGCCGGGGAGCTGTTTTTT
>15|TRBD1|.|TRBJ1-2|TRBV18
CASSPMRDRSMGYTF
TGTGCCAGCTCACCTATGCGGGACAGATCTATGGGCTACACCTTC